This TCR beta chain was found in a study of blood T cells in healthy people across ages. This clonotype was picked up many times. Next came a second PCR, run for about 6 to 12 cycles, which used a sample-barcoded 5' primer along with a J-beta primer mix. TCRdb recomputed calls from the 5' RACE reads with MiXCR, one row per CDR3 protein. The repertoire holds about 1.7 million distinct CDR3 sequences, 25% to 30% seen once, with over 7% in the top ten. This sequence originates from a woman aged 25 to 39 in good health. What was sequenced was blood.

CDR3 bases: TGTGCCAGCAACGCTGGCTCCTACGAGCAGTACTTC. It yields the protein CASNAGSYEQYF. V and J are TRBV6-1 and TRBJ2-7; no definite D call. V was cut by 7 bases and J by 0 bases, with 7 bases left in between. Germline V gives CDR1 MNHNS, CDR2 SASEGT. This CDR3 is 12 amino acids long.